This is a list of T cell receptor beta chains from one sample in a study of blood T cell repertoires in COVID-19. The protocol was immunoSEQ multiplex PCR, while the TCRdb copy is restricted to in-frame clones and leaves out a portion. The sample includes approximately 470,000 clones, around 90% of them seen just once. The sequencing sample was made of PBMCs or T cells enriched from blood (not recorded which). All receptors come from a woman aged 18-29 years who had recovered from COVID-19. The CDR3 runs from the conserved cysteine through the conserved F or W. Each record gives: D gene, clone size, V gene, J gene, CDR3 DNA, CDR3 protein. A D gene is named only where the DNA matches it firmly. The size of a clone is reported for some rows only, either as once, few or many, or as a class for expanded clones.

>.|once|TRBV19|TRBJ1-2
TGTGCCAGTAGCCCCACCAACGGCGGGGGGTATGGCTACACCTTC
CASSPTNGGGYGYTF
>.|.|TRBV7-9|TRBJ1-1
TGTGCCACCAGCGACAGACTGAACACTGAAGCTTTCTTT
CATSDRLNTEAFF
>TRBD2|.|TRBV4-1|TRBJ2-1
TGCGCCAGCAGCCTCGCAGAGCGGGGCAATGAGCAGTTCTTC
CASSLAERGNEQFF
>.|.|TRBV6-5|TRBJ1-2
TGTGCCACCCAATTAATCGAGAGGGACTCCTATGGCTACACCTTC
CATQLIERDSYGYTF
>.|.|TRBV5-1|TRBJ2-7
TGCGCCAGCAGCTTGGCCCAGTGGTACGAGCAGTACTTC
CASSLAQWYEQYF
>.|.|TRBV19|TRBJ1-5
TGTGCCAGTAGTCCGGTGAATAATCAGCCCCAGCATTTT
CASSPVNNQPQHF
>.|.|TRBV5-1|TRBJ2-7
TGCGCCAGCAGCTTGGGAGGAGGTTACGAGCAGTACTTC
CASSLGGGYEQYF
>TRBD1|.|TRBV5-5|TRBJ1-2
TGTGCCAGCCAACCGAGTCTCGGACAGGACTATGGCTACACCTTC
CASQPSLGQDYGYTF
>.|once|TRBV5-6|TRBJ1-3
TGTGCCAGCAGCTTGCGTCAGGGCTCTGGAAACACCATATATTTT
CASSLRQGSGNTIYF
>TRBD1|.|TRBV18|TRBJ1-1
TGTGCCAGCTCACCCTTGGGACAGCAGAACACTGAAGCTTTCTTT
CASSPLGQQNTEAFF
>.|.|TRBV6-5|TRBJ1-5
TGTGCCACACAGGGAATGCTAGCCCAGCATTTT
CATQGMLAQHF
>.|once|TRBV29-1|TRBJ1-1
TGCAGCGTTGAGCAGGGCACGAACACTGAAGCTTTCTTT
CSVEQGTNTEAFF
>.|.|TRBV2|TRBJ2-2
TGTGCCAGCAGTGAAGGAGGAGGCGGGGGCAACACCGGGGAGCTGTTTTTT
CASSEGGGGGNTGELFF
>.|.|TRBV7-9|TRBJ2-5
TGTGCCAGCAGCCCCCCTCAGGGGACCCAGTACTTC
CASSPPQGTQYF
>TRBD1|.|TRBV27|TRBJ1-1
TGTGCCAGCAGTTTGAGGACAGGGGTTTTTGAAGCTTTCTTT
CASSLRTGVFEAFF
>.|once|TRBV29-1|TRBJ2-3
TGCAGCGTTGCCAGCGAACTCACAGATACGCAGTATTTT
CSVASELTDTQYF
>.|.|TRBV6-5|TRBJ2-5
TGTGCCAGCTCCTACGTAGGGGCCCAGTACTTC
CASSYVGAQYF
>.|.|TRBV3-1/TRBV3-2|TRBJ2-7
TGTGCCAGCAGCCACGAAAACAGGGATATCCACGAGCAGTACTTC
CASSHENRDIHEQYF
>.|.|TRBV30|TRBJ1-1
TGTGCCTGGAGAAAGTGGGCAGGGAACACTGAAGCTTTCTTT
CAWRKWAGNTEAFF
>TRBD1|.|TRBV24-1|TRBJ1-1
TGTGCCACCAGTGCTGATACAGGGGGCGCGGTAACTGAAGCTTTCTTT
CATSADTGGAVTEAFF
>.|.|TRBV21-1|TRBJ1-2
TGTGCCAGCACCCCGAGGCGAGGGAAGGTGGGCTACACCTTC
CASTPRRGKVGYTF
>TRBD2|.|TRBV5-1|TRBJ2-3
TGCGCCAGCAGCTTGTCTTGGGGGGGGACAGATACGCAGTATTTT
CASSLSWGGTDTQYF
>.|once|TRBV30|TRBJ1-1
TGTGCCTGGAGTGAAGGACTGTTCCTCCCTGAAGCTTTCTTT
CAWSEGLFLPEAFF
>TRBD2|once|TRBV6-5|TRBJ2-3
TGTGCCAGCGCGATAGCGGGGAGGGATACGCAGTATTTT
CASAIAGRDTQYF
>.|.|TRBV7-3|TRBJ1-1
TGTGCCAGCAGCCCCCCGGGGAACACTGAAGCTTTCTTT
CASSPPGNTEAFF
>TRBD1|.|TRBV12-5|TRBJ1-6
TGTGCTAGTGGTTTGGTACTAGGACAGGTGGGTTCACCCCTCCACTTT
CASGLVLGQVGSPLHF
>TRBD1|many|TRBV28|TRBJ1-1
TGTGCCAGCAGTTTAGATTCCGAGACAGGGAGTTTGAACACTGAAGCTTTCTTT
CASSLDSETGSLNTEAFF
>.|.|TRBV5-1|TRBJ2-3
TGCGCCAGCAGCAGGGGACTCCAAGTGGGCACAGATACGCAGTATTTT
CASSRGLQVGTDTQYF
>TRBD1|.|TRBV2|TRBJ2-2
TGTGCCAGCAGTTGGGACAGGGGGCACACCGGGGAGCTGTTTTTT
CASSWDRGHTGELFF
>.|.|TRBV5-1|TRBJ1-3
TGCGCCAGCAGCTTGGATCTCTCTGGAAACACCATATATTTT
CASSLDLSGNTIYF
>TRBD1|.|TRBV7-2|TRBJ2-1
TGTGCCAAATCGACAGGGCATGAGCAGTTCTTC
CAKSTGHEQFF
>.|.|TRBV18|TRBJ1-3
TGTGCCAGCTCCCAAGGAGGGAGCGGGTCTGGAAACACCATATATTTT
CASSQGGSGSGNTIYF
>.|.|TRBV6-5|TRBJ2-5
TGTGCCAGCAGTTCCGGGGGGCCACGAGAGACCCAGTACTTC
CASSSGGPRETQYF
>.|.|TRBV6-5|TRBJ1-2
TGTGCCGCGGGGGACCGTATCTATGGCTACACCTTC
CAAGDRIYGYTF
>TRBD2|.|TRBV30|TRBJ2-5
TGTGCCTGGTCTCCCGGGGGGGAGACCCAGTACTTC
CAWSPGGETQYF
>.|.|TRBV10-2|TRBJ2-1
TGCGCCAGCAGTGAGTCCCTTAGGGGTAATGAGCAGTTCTTC
CASSESLRGNEQFF
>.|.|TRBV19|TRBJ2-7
TGTGCCAGTAGTATAGCACAGGCCTACGAGCAGTACTTC
CASSIAQAYEQYF
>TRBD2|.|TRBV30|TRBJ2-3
TGTGCCTGCTCCTTGGGGGGGTCCATTAGCCCAGATACGCAGTATTTT
CACSLGGSISPDTQYF
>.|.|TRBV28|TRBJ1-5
TGTGCCAGCAGTCCGATCGGTTATAGCAATCAGCCCCAGCATTTT
CASSPIGYSNQPQHF
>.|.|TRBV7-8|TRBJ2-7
TGTGCCAGCAGTCCAAACAGGATACTCCCCTACGAGCAGTACTTC
CASSPNRILPYEQYF
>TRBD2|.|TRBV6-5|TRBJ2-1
TGTGCCAGCAGTTTCCGACTAGCGGGGGTCTACAATGAGCAGTTCTTC
CASSFRLAGVYNEQFF
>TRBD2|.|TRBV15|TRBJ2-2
TGTGCCACCAGCAGTGATCCCCGGGGGGACCCACAGAACACCGGGGAGCTGTTTTTT
CATSSDPRGDPQNTGELFF
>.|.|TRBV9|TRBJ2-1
TGTGCCAGCAGCGGACTAGTCGCTGACAATGAGCAGTTCTTC
CASSGLVADNEQFF
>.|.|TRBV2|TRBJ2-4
TGTGCCAGCAGTGAAGTTACTAGATCGGAAAACATTCAGTACTTC
CASSEVTRSENIQYF